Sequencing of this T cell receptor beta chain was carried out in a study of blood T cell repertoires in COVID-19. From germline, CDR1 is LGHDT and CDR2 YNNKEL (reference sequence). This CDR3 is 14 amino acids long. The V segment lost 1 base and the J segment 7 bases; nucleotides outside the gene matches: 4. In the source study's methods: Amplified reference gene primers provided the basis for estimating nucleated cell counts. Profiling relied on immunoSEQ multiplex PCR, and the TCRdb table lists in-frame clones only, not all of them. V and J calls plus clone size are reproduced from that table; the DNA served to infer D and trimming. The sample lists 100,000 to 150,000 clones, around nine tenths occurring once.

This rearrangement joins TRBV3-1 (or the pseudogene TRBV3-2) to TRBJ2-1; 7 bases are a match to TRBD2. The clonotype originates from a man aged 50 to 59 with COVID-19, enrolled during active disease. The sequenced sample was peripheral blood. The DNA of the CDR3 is TGTGCCAGCAGCCAAGCGGGAGGAAATAATGAGCAGTTCTTC. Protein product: CASSQAGGNNEQFF.